A selection of T cell receptor beta chains follows, all from one sample in a study of regulatory T cells in long-lasting Graves disease. One entry per CDR3 protein, called by TCRdb with MiXCR from the multiplex PCR reads. The table lists a few hundred thousand distinct CDR3 sequences, roughly a fifth of them singletons. The specimen was peripheral blood mononuclear cells (PBMCs), collected when the disease was refractory, from a patient treated with antithyroid drugs. These receptors were obtained from a female donor with Graves disease. Both conserved end residues are part of each CDR3.

V gene: TRBV9
CDR3 protein: CASSGETYEKYF

V gene: TRBV16
CDR3 protein: CASSQSEGNEQYF

V gene: TRBV27
CDR3 protein: CASSGTGYQETQYF

V gene: TRBV5-1
CDR3 protein: CASSLDTGYGEQFF

V gene: TRBV6-2/TRBV6-3
CDR3 protein: CASSPQEGGNTEAFF

V gene: TRBV7-8
CDR3 protein: CASSLGTSGRVDTQYF

V gene: TRBV4-3
CDR3 protein: CASSQDLTGNYEQYF

V gene: TRBV6-2/TRBV6-3
CDR3 protein: CASSERPSRGSYEQFF

V gene: TRBV7-9
CDR3 protein: CASSLGTTGGYTF

V gene: TRBV28
CDR3 protein: CASSFLAGANTGELFF

V gene: TRBV28
CDR3 protein: CASSLFRSGGANVLTF

V gene: TRBV7-2
CDR3 protein: CASSLQGRDQEIQYF

V gene: TRBV20-1
CDR3 protein: CSARGGGGNSPLHF

V gene: TRBV29-1
CDR3 protein: CSVLTLGAEQFF

V gene: TRBV19
CDR3 protein: CASSIGLAGGIYNEQYF

V gene: TRBV19
CDR3 protein: CASSIFADFYQPQHF

V gene: TRBV15
CDR3 protein: CATSRPGRATEAFF

V gene: TRBV28
CDR3 protein: CASGEQGSNTGELFF

V gene: TRBV29-1
CDR3 protein: CSVGHTANEKLFF

V gene: TRBV3-1
CDR3 protein: CASSPGRLYEQYF

V gene: TRBV2
CDR3 protein: CASKWLEGTYGQYF

V gene: TRBV20-1
CDR3 protein: CSARSTDFHYGYTF

V gene: TRBV28
CDR3 protein: CAGSLFGQGVEQYF

V gene: TRBV4-3
CDR3 protein: CASSQDRRGNEKLFF

V gene: TRBV3-1
CDR3 protein: CASSQAGGSYNTEAFF

V gene: TRBV12-3/TRBV12-4
CDR3 protein: CASSFWGHLTDQPQHF

V gene: TRBV6-1
CDR3 protein: CASGRGTSVGYEQYF

V gene: TRBV6-1
CDR3 protein: CASSRDHGTSGPYEQYF

V gene: TRBV11-1
CDR3 protein: CASSFEGGNTEAFF

V gene: TRBV28
CDR3 protein: CASSGQGLGGAKNIQYF